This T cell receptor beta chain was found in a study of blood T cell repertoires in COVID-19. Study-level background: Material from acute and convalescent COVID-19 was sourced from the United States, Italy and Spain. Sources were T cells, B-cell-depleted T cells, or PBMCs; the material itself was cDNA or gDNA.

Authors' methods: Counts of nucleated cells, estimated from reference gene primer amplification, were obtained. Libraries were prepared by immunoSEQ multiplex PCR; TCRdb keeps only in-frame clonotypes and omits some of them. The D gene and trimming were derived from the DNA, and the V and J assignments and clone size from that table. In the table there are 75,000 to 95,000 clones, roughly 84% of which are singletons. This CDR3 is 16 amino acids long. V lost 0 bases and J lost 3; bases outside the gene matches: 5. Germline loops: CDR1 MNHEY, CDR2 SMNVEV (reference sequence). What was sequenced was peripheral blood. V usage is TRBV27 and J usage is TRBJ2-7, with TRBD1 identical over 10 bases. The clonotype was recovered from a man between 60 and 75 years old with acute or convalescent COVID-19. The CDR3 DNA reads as TGTGCCAGCAGTTTATCCGGGACAGGGGTAGGCTACGAGCAGTACTTC. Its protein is CASSLSGTGVGYEQYF.